This T cell receptor (beta chain) is from a study of monozygotic twins with inflammatory bowel disease. TCRdb re-called the 5' RACE reads; one entry per CDR3 protein, DNA not given. The specimen's table records roughly 330,000 distinct CDR3 sequences. From whole blood, total RNA was isolated without any sorting of T cells. The source of this sequence is a human donor with ulcerative colitis or Crohn's disease, or a healthy co-twin of an affected twin (not recorded which). The sequenced sample consisted of blood.

CDR3 amino acids: CSADTGQENEKLFF. This chain links TRBV20-1 with TRBJ1-4; TCRdb's D call of TRBD1 is untestable without DNA. In germline, CDR1 is DFQATT, CDR2 SNEGSKA (reference sequence). The length of the CDR3 is 14 residues.